These 16 T cell receptor beta chains were sequenced from one sample in a study of cytomegalovirus exposure and HLA in healthy donors. PCR employed 60 Vbeta and 13 Jbeta primers. Only in-frame clones appear in the TCRdb table, and some are missing; sequencing was by immunoSEQ multiplex PCR. The sample carries about 190,000 clones, about 76% recorded once. Sequences were obtained from PBMCs. The receptors stem from a woman aged 45-65 years in good health and CMV-seronegative.

The chain combines TRBV5-5 with TRBJ1-2; no definite D call. The CDR3 length is 11 residues. Deletions cut 0 bases from V and 6 bases from J, with 3 bases between. Germline V gene sequence: CDR1 SGHKS, CDR2 YYEKEE (reference sequence). The CDR3 nucleotides are TGTGCCAGCAGCTTGGGGCATGGCTACACCTTC. This gives the protein CASSLGHGYTF.

This chain connects TRBV4-2 to TRBJ2-2; D ambiguous. The CDR3 runs 14 residues. Trimming removed 1 base at V and 4 bases at J, with 7 bases between. Looked up from germline, CDR1 is LGHNA and CDR2 is YNFKEQ. The chain's CDR3 is CASSQAPGTGELFF. DNA of the CDR3: TGTGCCAGCAGCCAAGCCCCAGGCACCGGGGAGCTGTTTTTT.

The chain couples TRBV7-8 to TRBJ2-1, with 8 bases that match TRBD1. Germline values: CDR1 SGHVS, CDR2 FQNEAQ. The CDR3 has 14 residues. Trimming took 2 bases from V and 8 from J; bases not matched to a gene: 5. The CDR3 reads CASSLTRGPHEQFF. CDR3 DNA: TGTGCCAGCAGCTTAACCAGGGGGCCCCATGAGCAGTTCTTC.

DNA for the CDR3: TGTGCCAGCAGCGGGGGGACAGGGGGCGGCTATGGCTACACCTTC. Protein sequence: CASSGGTGGGYGYTF. The chain links TRBV5-5 to TRBJ1-2, with 12 nucleotides matching TRBD1. The J segment lost 4 bases and the V segment lost 4 bases, leaving 5 bases of the junction unmatched. This CDR3 has 15 amino acids. Per germline, CDR1 SGHKS and CDR2 YYEKEE (reference sequence).

The V gene is TRBV4-1, the J gene TRBJ2-2; 7 bases are a match to TRBD1. Trimming cost V 1 base and J 5 bases; bases outside gene matches: 4. Germline V CDR1 and CDR2: MGHRA, YSYEKL. The CDR3 loop spans 15 amino acids. CDR3 region: CASSQARQGTGELFF. DNA for the CDR3: TGCGCCAGCAGCCAAGCAAGACAGGGAACCGGGGAGCTGTTTTTT.

V is TRBV9 and J is TRBJ2-5, with TRBD1 matching 8 bases. CDR1 is SGDLS, CDR2 YYNGEE, per germline. J lost 5 bases, V lost 0 bases, and 6 bases had no gene match. The CDR3 loop spans 15 amino acids. The CDR3 protein is CASSVVQGVGETQYF. The CDR3 DNA follows: TGTGCCAGCAGCGTAGTACAGGGGGTAGGGGAGACCCAGTACTTC.

This chain uses TRBV28 with TRBJ2-3; D is perhaps TRBD2 (6 bases). The CDR3 is made up of 15 amino acids. Trimming left V 10 bases short and J 2 bases short, with 19 bases between. Germline V lookup: CDR1 MDHEN, CDR2 SYDVKM. The CDR3 DNA is TGTGCCACCTCGTCCCGAAAACTAGCCACAGATACGCAGTATTTT. This sequence encodes CATSSRKLATDTQYF.

Notes on this clone: Other DNA sequences in this sample translate to the same CDR3. The chain carries TRBV4-3 and TRBJ2-2, with 11 bases fitting TRBD1. The CDR3 runs 17 residues. Germline V lookup: CDR1 LGHNA, CDR2 YSLEER. After removal of 3 bases from V and 6 bases from J, the junction contained 9 bases not matched to a gene. The DNA of the CDR3 is TGCGCCAGCAGCCAGGCCCGGACAGGGGGCGCAGCCGGGGAGCTGTTTTTT. It is translated as CASSQARTGGAAGELFF.

In DNA, the CDR3 is TGTGCCAGCAGCCAAGATGCGGAGGAGACCCAGTACTTC. Translating gives CASSQDAEETQYF. The chain employs TRBV4-2 and TRBJ2-5; D remains unclear. From germline, CDR1 is LGHNA and CDR2 YNFKEQ. The V end was cut by 0 bases, the J end by 5 bases, with 7 bases between. CDR3 length: 13 amino acids.

V is TRBV25-1 and J is TRBJ2-1; 12 nucleotides line up with TRBD1. The CDR3 runs 18 residues. Germline CDR1 reads MGHDK; CDR2 reads SYGVNS. Trimming at V came to 6 bases and at J to 5 bases, leaving 14 bases not matched to a gene. In DNA form, the CDR3 reads TGTGCCAGCAGCGCCGGGACAGGGGGCCGATCTATTGACAATGAGCAGTTCTTC. This gives the protein CASSAGTGGRSIDNEQFF. Drawing the rest from reference TRBV25-1 and TRBJ2-1, the complete variable domain is EADIYQTPRYLVIGTGKKITLECSQTMGHDKMYWYQQDPGMELHLIHYSYGVNSTEKGDLSSESTVSRIRTEHFPLTLESARPSHTSQYLCASSAGTGGRSIDNEQFFGPGTRLTVL.

DNA of the CDR3: TGCGCCAGCAGCCGAGGGCAGCGCGCCGATGGCTACACCTTC. Translation gives CASSRGQRADGYTF. This chain connects TRBV4-3 to TRBJ1-2, with no clear D. Germline values: CDR1 LGHNA, CDR2 YSLEER. Trimming stripped 4 bases from V and 6 bases from J, with 15 bases between. The CDR3 extends over 14 amino acids.

J is TRBJ2-3 and V is TRBV4-2; tentatively, D is TRBD2 (6 bases). CDR1 and CDR2 from the germline V gene are LGHNA and YNFKEQ. The V gene lost 3 bases and the J gene lost 4 bases, with 17 bases spanning the gap. The CDR3 totals 16 residues. Here the CDR3 DNA reads TGTGCCAGCAGCCAGGGAAGGGACCAGCGGGCAGATACGCAGTATTTT. Protein: CASSQGRDQRADTQYF.

The rearrangement joins TRBV10-3 to TRBJ2-2; 9 bases agree with TRBD1. Germline trimming cut 4 bases from V and 3 bases from J; bases unmatched to any gene: 9. Germline V gives CDR1 ENHRY, CDR2 SYGVKD. The CDR3 length is 17 residues. CDR3: CAISAKGQGRDTGELFF. The CDR3 nucleotides are TGTGCCATCAGTGCCAAAGGACAGGGGAGGGACACCGGGGAGCTGTTTTTT.

V usage is TRBV6-4 and J usage is TRBJ2-2; TRBD1 is a possible D gene (5 bases). V lost 9 bases and J 2 bases, leaving 13 bases between the germline ends. The length of the CDR3 is 14 residues. The germline V gene has CDR1 MRHNA and CDR2 SNTAGT. CDR3: CASKSGANTGELFF. As DNA, the CDR3 is TGTGCCAGTAAGAGTGGGGCCAACACCGGGGAGCTGTTTTTT.

This sequence joins TRBV5-8 and TRBJ1-5; TRBD1 might be the D (6 bases). The CDR3 is made up of 17 amino acids. With 3 bases removed from V and 9 bases from J, the gap between germline ends came to 25 bases. Looked up from germline, CDR1 is SGHTS and CDR2 is YDEGEE. Written as DNA, the CDR3 is TGTGCCAGCAGCTCACCAGGAGAACGTGCAGGGGTCGGGCCCCAGCATTTT. Its protein product is CASSSPGERAGVGPQHF.

Of note for this clone: Other DNA sequences from this sample encode an identical CDR3 as well. CDR3: CASSQDTGGVQPQHF. The CDR3 bases are TGCGCCAGCAGCCAAGACACTGGGGGGGTTCAGCCCCAGCATTTT. This chain joins TRBV4-3 and TRBJ1-5; a weak D match, TRBD1 (5 bases). Trimming removed 0 bases from V and 6 bases from J, with 12 bases in between. The CDR3 loop spans 15 amino acids. CDR1 and CDR2 (germline): LGHNA, YSLEER.